The following is a T cell receptor beta chain sequence with its context. The repertoire was sequenced with immunoSEQ multiplex PCR; TCRdb's copy has only in-frame clones and lacks some. This table has roughly 38,000 clones, nearly 90% appearing once. The data stem from a study of blood T cell repertoires in COVID-19. Study-wide background: COVID-19 samples from acute and convalescent phases originated in the United States, Italy and Spain.

This CDR3 has 15 amino acids. Looked up from germline, CDR1 is MDHEN and CDR2 is SYDVKM. V was pared by 3 bases and J by 0 bases, with 9 bases between. The rearrangement links TRBV28 to TRBJ1-5, with no clear D. The sequencing sample was made of peripheral blood. The sequence was collected from a man aged 55 to 70 with active or convalescent COVID-19. The DNA for the CDR3 is TGTGCCAGCAGTTTCCGGGTTAATAGCAATCAGCCCCAGCATTTT. Protein sequence: CASSFRVNSNQPQHF.